This entry features one TCR beta chain sequence. Clones were sequenced by immunoSEQ multiplex PCR, and TCRdb holds only the in-frame ones, with some missing. The repertoire consists of some 110,000 clones, with 75% to 90% occurring once and the leading ten covering over 4.5%. The V gene lost 6 bases and the J gene lost 2 bases, with 16 bases spanning the gap. The CDR3 loop spans 15 amino acids. CDR1 is WSHSY and CDR2 is SAAADI in the germline V gene. This record belongs to a study of T cell responses to AZD1222 COVID-19 vaccine. This sequence was found in an adult in good health. Here the sequenced sample was peripheral blood, taken on day 0 of AZD1222 vaccination. This sequence joins TRBV10-2 and TRBJ1-1, with a weak D call TRBD1 (5 bases). For the CDR3, the DNA is TGCGCCAGCAGCCGGGACTTATCCACCAACACTGAAGCTTTCTTT. The encoded protein is CASSRDLSTNTEAFF.